This T cell receptor beta chain appears in the sequencing data of a study of PD-1 blockade in mismatch repair-deficient tumors. Study observations and caveats: Tumor-resident clones, often absent from pretreatment blood, expanded after pembrolizumab and then contracted.

After removal of 0 bases from V and 5 bases from J, the junction contained 2 bases not matched to a gene. The germline gives CDR1 SGHTA, CDR2 FQGTGA. The CDR3 consists of 16 residues. Details on this clone: Antigen unknown.

All patients were mismatch repair deficient, assessed by either PCR or immunohistochemistry. Three pembrolizumab responders had their TCRs sequenced. Profiling relied on immunoSEQ multiplex PCR, and the TCRdb table lists in-frame clones only, not all of them. This sample yields some 100,000 clones, of which over 75% are seen a single time; 6.3% belongs to the top ten. The TCR originated in an adult with mismatch repair-deficient cancer. The J gene is TRBJ2-5, the V gene TRBV7-3; TRBD2 aligns across 14 bases. The specimen was peripheral blood, collected approximately 8 months after starting pembrolizumab. The CDR3 nucleotides are TGTGCCAGCAGCTTAACGGGACTAGCGGGAGTCGAGACCCAGTACTTC. It is translated as CASSLTGLAGVETQYF.